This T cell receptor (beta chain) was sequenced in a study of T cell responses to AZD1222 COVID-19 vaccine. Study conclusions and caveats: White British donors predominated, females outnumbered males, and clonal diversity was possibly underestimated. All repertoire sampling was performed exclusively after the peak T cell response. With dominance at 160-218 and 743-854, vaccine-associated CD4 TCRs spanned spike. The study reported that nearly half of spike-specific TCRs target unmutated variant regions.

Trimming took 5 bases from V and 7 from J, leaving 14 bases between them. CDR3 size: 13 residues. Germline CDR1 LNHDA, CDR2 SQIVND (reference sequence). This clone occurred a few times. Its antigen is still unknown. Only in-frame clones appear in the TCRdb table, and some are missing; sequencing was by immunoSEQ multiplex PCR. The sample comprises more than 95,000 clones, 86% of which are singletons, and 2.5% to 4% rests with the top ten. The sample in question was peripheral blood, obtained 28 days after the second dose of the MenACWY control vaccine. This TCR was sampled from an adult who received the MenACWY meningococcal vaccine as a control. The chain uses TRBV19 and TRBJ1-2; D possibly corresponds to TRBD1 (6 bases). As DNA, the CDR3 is TGTGCCAGTAGTTCTCGGGACATTGGTGGCTACACCTTC. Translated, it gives CASSSRDIGGYTF.